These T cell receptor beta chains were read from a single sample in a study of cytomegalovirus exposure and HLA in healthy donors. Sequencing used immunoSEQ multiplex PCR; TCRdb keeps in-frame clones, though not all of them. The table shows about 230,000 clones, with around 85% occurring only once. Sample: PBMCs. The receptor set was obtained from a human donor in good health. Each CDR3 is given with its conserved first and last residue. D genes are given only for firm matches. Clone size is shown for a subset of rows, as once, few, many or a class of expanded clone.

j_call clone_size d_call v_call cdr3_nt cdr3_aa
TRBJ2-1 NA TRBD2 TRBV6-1 TGTGCCAGCACCCAACTAGCGGGGTTTTCCTATGAGCAGTTCTTC CASTQLAGFSYEQFF
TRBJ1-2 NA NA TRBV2 TGTGCCAGCAGTGAAGGAGACAGCAACTATGGCTACACCTTC CASSEGDSNYGYTF
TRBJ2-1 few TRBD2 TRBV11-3 TGTGCCAGCAGCTCTAGATTGGCGGGAGGTGGAAATGAGCAGTTCTTC CASSSRLAGGGNEQFF
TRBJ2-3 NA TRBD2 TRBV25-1 TGTGCCAGCAGTGGGTCGCGGGAGTGGGGCACAGATACGCAGTATTTT CASSGSREWGTDTQYF
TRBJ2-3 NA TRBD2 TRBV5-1 TGCGCCAGCAGCCATCGAAGGGGACTAGCGGGCACAGATACGCAGTATTTT CASSHRRGLAGTDTQYF
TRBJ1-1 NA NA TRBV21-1 TGTGCCAGCAGCCCGGCGGTAAAGAACACTGAAGCTTTCTTT CASSPAVKNTEAFF
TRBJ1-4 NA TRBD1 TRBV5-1 TGCGCCAGCAGCGAAGCCCCTGGTGGGACAGGGGACGAAAAACTGTTTTTT CASSEAPGGTGDEKLFF
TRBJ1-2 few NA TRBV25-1 TGTGCCAGCAGTGCGCTAAATACCAACTATGGCTACACCTTC CASSALNTNYGYTF
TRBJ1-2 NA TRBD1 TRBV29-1 TGCAGCGTGGGGGGACAGGGGAACGGCTACACCTTC CSVGGQGNGYTF
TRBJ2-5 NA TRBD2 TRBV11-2 TGTGCCAGCAGCGAAAGACTAGCGGGAGTTGGGGAGACCCAGTACTTC CASSERLAGVGETQYF